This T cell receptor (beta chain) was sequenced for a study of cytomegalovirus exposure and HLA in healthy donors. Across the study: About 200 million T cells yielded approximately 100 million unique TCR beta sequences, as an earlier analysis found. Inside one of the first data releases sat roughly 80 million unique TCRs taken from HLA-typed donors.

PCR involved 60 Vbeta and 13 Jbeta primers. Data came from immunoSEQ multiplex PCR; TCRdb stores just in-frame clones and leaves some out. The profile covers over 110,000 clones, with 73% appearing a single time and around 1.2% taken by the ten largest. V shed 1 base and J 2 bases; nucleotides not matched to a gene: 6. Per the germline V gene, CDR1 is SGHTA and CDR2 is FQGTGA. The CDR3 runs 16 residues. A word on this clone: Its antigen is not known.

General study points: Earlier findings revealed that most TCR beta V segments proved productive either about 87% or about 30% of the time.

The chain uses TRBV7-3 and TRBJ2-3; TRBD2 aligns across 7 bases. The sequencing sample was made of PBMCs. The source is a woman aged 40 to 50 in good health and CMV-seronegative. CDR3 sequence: CASSLNGGGYTDTQYF. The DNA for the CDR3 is TGTGCCAGCAGCTTAAATGGCGGGGGATACACAGATACGCAGTATTTT.